This T cell receptor beta chain was documented in a study of blood T cells in healthy people across ages. Study-level findings and limits: Bulk PBMC profiling left naive and antigen-experienced comparisons inconclusive. Strong correlation was found linking TCR beta diversity to naive T cell percentage.

Alongside a J-beta primer mix, a sample-barcoded 5' primer served in a second PCR lasting 7 to 11 cycles. Every cDNA molecule bore a tag from a template-switch adaptor containing 12 random nucleotides. Sequencing recovered at least 3 million CDR3-containing paired-end reads from each sample. TCRdb fed the 5' RACE reads into MiXCR, producing one record per CDR3 protein. The table records about 570,000 distinct CDR3 sequences, 27% of them present only once. V lost 1 base and J 0 bases, leaving 7 bases between the germline ends. Germline V CDR1 and CDR2: SGDLS, YYNGEE. The CDR3 runs to 14 residues. This clonotype has just a few counts. Its antigen is currently unknown.

The rearrangement uses TRBV9 and TRBJ1-1; D ambiguous. The receptor was derived from a woman in her 70s in good health. Material for sequencing was blood. The CDR3 reads CASSVMEMNTEAFF. For the CDR3, the DNA is TGTGCCAGCAGCGTAATGGAGATGAACACTGAAGCTTTCTTT. Using reference TRBV9 and TRBJ1-1 for the parts outside the CDR3, the full variable domain is DSGVTQTPKHLITATGQRVTLRCSPRSGDLSVYWYQQSLDQGLQFLIQYYNGEERAKGNILERFSAQQFPDLHSELNLSSLELGDSALYFCASSVMEMNTEAFFGQGTRLTVV.